This note documents a single T cell receptor beta chain sequence. The data derive from a study of blood T cell repertoires in COVID-19. A PCR-confirmed or clinician-diagnosed COVID-19 case had contacted exposed participants within 2 weeks of entry. Authors' methods: The assay estimated nucleated cells by amplifying reference gene primers. Profiled with immunoSEQ multiplex PCR; TCRdb holds only in-frame clones, not every one. V and J calls plus clone size are reproduced from that table; the DNA served to infer D and trimming. Of some 200,000 clones listed, roughly four fifths are singletons. Source material: PBMCs or T cells enriched from blood (not recorded which). This sequence originates from a woman in her 50s who had been exposed to COVID-19.

This CDR3 is CSVGTGLMNTEAFF. The CDR3, as DNA: TGCAGCGTAGGAACAGGGCTAATGAACACTGAAGCTTTCTTT. The chain employs TRBV29-1 and TRBJ1-1, with D perhaps matching TRBD1 (6 bases). Trimming removed 6 bases from V and 0 bases from J, with 14 bases in between. The CDR3 loop spans 14 amino acids. Germline V lookup: CDR1 SQVTM, CDR2 ANQGSEA.